Listed below are T cell receptor beta chains from one sample, sequenced in a study of vaccination and CD4 T cells after COVID-19. TCRdb re-derived calls from the PCR reads in MiXCR, one entry per CDR3 protein. This sample has 9,700 or so distinct CDR3 sequences, with less than 40% found just once. These receptors have no known antigen. The sequenced sample was CD4+ T cells from blood, cultured in vitro. All receptors come from a human donor in good health. CDR3s include the opening cysteine and the closing phenylalanine or tryptophan. D genes are given only for firm matches. Not every row has a clone size; where given, it reads once, few, many or a size class.

V: TRBV6-5; D: .; J: TRBJ1-1; size: .; CDR3: CASSSGYRPEAFF; DNA: TGTGCCAGCAGTTCAGGGTATCGCCCTGAAGCTTTCTTT
V: TRBV6-1; D: TRBD2; J: TRBJ2-1; size: .; CDR3: CAGSPLERGGHEQFF; DNA: TGTGCCGGCAGCCCCTTGGAGCGGGGGGGCCATGAGCAGTTCTTC
V: TRBV30; D: TRBD1; J: TRBJ1-5; size: .; CDR3: CAWGSGTGLQPQHF; DNA: TGTGCCTGGGGCAGCGGGACAGGGCTTCAGCCCCAGCATTTT
V: TRBV20-1; D: .; J: TRBJ1-4; size: .; CDR3: CSAGPATELFF; DNA: TGCAGTGCCGGACCGGCGACGGAACTGTTTTTT
V: TRBV11-1; D: TRBD1; J: TRBJ2-5; size: .; CDR3: CASSSTGQGWETQYF; DNA: TGTGCCAGCAGCTCAACGGGACAGGGGTGGGAGACCCAGTACTTC
V: TRBV7-9; D: .; J: TRBJ1-3; size: few; CDR3: CASSLAVSGNTIYF; DNA: TGTGCCAGCAGCTTAGCGGTCTCTGGAAACACCATATATTTT
V: TRBV5-5; D: .; J: TRBJ1-5; size: .; CDR3: CASSSLQGWGDQPQHF; DNA: TGTGCCAGCAGCTCTCTACAGGGATGGGGCGATCAGCCCCAGCATTTT
V: TRBV6-1; D: .; J: TRBJ2-2; size: .; CDR3: CASSRTPTGNTGELFF; DNA: TGTGCCAGCAGCCGAACTCCTACAGGGAACACCGGGGAGCTGTTTTTT
V: TRBV20-1; D: TRBD2; J: TRBJ2-1; size: .; CDR3: CSAKLAGGPEEQFF; DNA: TGCAGTGCCAAACTAGCGGGGGGGCCGGAGGAGCAGTTCTTC
V: TRBV20-1; D: .; J: TRBJ1-5; size: few; CDR3: CSARFSGGSNQPQHF; DNA: TGCAGTGCAAGGTTTAGTGGCGGGAGCAATCAGCCCCAGCATTTT
V: TRBV7-3; D: .; J: TRBJ1-1; size: .; CDR3: CASSLGQYTEAFF; DNA: TGTGCCAGCAGCTTAGGACAGTACACTGAAGCTTTCTTT
V: TRBV27; D: .; J: TRBJ2-1; size: few; CDR3: CASTRFERGYSSYNEQFF; DNA: TGTGCCAGCACACGTTTCGAGAGGGGCTACAGCTCCTACAATGAGCAGTTCTTC
V: TRBV10-1; D: TRBD2; J: TRBJ2-5; size: few; CDR3: CAVERGGLETQYF; DNA: TGCGCCGTGGAGCGGGGGGGCTTGGAGACCCAGTACTTC
V: TRBV15; D: .; J: TRBJ2-2; size: medium-sized; CDR3: CATSRDLRGTGELFF; DNA: TGTGCCACCAGCAGAGATCTGAGGGGCACCGGGGAGCTGTTTTTT
V: TRBV19; D: .; J: TRBJ1-6; size: few; CDR3: CASTRPGDSPLHF; DNA: TGTGCCAGTACGCGGCCCGGGGATTCACCCCTCCACTTT
V: TRBV12-3/TRBV12-4; D: .; J: TRBJ1-5; size: .; CDR3: CASSLQGAWEPQHF; DNA: TGTGCCAGCAGTCTACAGGGTGCCTGGGAGCCCCAGCATTTT
V: TRBV19; D: .; J: TRBJ2-5; size: few; CDR3: CASSIGTVGTQYF; DNA: TGTGCCAGTAGTATCGGAACTGTTGGGACCCAGTACTTC
V: TRBV28; D: TRBD1; J: TRBJ1-2; size: .; CDR3: CASSLYRAGGGYTF; DNA: TGTGCCAGCAGTTTATACCGGGCAGGGGGCGGCTACACCTTC
V: TRBV7-9; D: .; J: TRBJ1-5; size: .; CDR3: CASSLASGGRSNQPQHF; DNA: TGTGCCAGCAGCTTAGCGTCGGGGGGTAGGAGCAATCAGCCCCAGCATTTT
V: TRBV6-1; D: .; J: TRBJ1-1; size: .; CDR3: CASRPRGADTEAFF; DNA: TGTGCCAGCAGGCCGCGGGGGGCGGACACTGAAGCTTTCTTT
V: TRBV12-3/TRBV12-4; D: TRBD2; J: TRBJ2-3; size: .; CDR3: CASSYLRSGGKDTQYF; DNA: TGTGCCAGCAGTTACCTCAGAAGCGGGGGAAAAGATACGCAGTATTTT
V: TRBV27; D: TRBD1; J: TRBJ2-1; size: few; CDR3: CASSLGQGSYNEQFF; DNA: TGTGCCAGCAGTCTGGGACAGGGTTCCTACAATGAGCAGTTCTTC
V: TRBV19; D: .; J: TRBJ1-6; size: .; CDR3: CASRGGGDSPLHF; DNA: TGTGCCAGTCGGGGAGGGGGAGATTCACCCCTCCACTTT
V: TRBV2; D: .; J: TRBJ1-1; size: few; CDR3: CASRWSNSEAFF; DNA: TGTGCCAGCAGGTGGAGTAACTCTGAAGCTTTCTTT
V: TRBV20-1; D: .; J: TRBJ2-7; size: .; CDR3: CSARIQGGPSYEQYF; DNA: TGCAGTGCTAGGATTCAGGGGGGCCCATCCTACGAGCAGTACTTC
V: TRBV20-1; D: TRBD1; J: TRBJ1-2; size: few; CDR3: CSAGGTGGSGYTF; DNA: TGCAGTGCTGGGGGGACAGGGGGCTCCGGCTACACCTTC
V: TRBV12-5; D: TRBD1; J: TRBJ1-1; size: .; CDR3: CASGTGEGTEAFF; DNA: TGTGCTAGTGGTACAGGGGAGGGCACTGAAGCTTTCTTT
V: TRBV15; D: .; J: TRBJ2-5; size: .; CDR3: CATSRGGGRGTQYF; DNA: TGTGCCACCAGCAGAGGTGGGGGGCGCGGGACCCAGTACTTC
V: TRBV5-4; D: TRBD1; J: TRBJ1-6; size: .; CDR3: CASSLDRGISPLHF; DNA: TGTGCCAGCAGCTTGGACAGGGGAATATCACCCCTCCACTTT
V: TRBV6-4; D: .; J: TRBJ2-2; size: .; CDR3: CASSDIGGNANTGELFF; DNA: TGTGCCAGCAGTGATATTGGGGGGAACGCGAACACCGGGGAGCTGTTTTTT
V: TRBV7-9; D: .; J: TRBJ2-3; size: .; CDR3: CASSILRTTQYF; DNA: TGTGCCAGCAGCATACTACGGACAACGCAGTATTTT
V: TRBV6-1; D: TRBD2; J: TRBJ2-1; size: .; CDR3: CASRRGLLGLAGNPNNEQFF; DNA: TGTGCCAGCAGGCGCGGTCTGCTGGGACTAGCGGGGAATCCTAACAATGAGCAGTTCTTC
V: TRBV20-1; D: TRBD1; J: TRBJ2-1; size: .; CDR3: CSAEGALSYNEQFF; DNA: TGCAGTGCCGAGGGGGCCTTATCCTACAATGAGCAGTTCTTC
V: TRBV2; D: .; J: TRBJ1-1; size: .; CDR3: CASTTSAEAFF; DNA: TGTGCCAGCACTACCAGCGCTGAAGCTTTCTTT
V: TRBV4-1; D: .; J: TRBJ1-6; size: few; CDR3: CASRRDNSPLHF; DNA: TGCGCCAGCAGGAGAGATAATTCACCCCTCCACTTT
V: TRBV20-1; D: TRBD1; J: TRBJ1-2; size: few; CDR3: CSAPYRGTENYGYTF; DNA: TGCAGTGCCCCCTATCGAGGGACAGAGAACTATGGCTACACCTTC
V: TRBV6-2/TRBV6-3; D: TRBD1; J: TRBJ1-2; size: few; CDR3: CASSYQGAGYGYTF; DNA: TGTGCCAGCAGTTACCAGGGGGCGGGCTATGGCTACACCTTC
V: TRBV7-2; D: TRBD1; J: TRBJ1-3; size: .; CDR3: CASGQGSFGNTIYF; DNA: TGTGCCAGTGGACAGGGTAGCTTTGGAAACACCATATATTTT
V: TRBV21-1; D: .; J: TRBJ1-1; size: .; CDR3: CASSTHRPEAFF; DNA: TGTGCCAGCAGCACTCACAGACCTGAAGCTTTCTTT
V: TRBV20-1; D: TRBD1; J: TRBJ2-7; size: few; CDR3: CSARDPRDRSYEQYF; DNA: TGCAGTGCTAGAGATCCCCGGGACAGATCCTACGAGCAGTACTTC
V: TRBV14; D: .; J: TRBJ1-1; size: .; CDR3: CASSQETQAFF; DNA: TGTGCCAGCAGCCAAGAGACACAAGCTTTCTTT
V: TRBV7-9; D: TRBD1; J: TRBJ1-6; size: .; CDR3: CASSFGQGRSPLHF; DNA: TGTGCCAGCAGCTTTGGACAGGGTCGTTCACCCCTCCACTTT
V: TRBV28; D: TRBD1; J: TRBJ1-2; size: .; CDR3: CASETGQGSYGYTF; DNA: TGTGCCAGCGAGACGGGACAGGGAAGCTATGGCTACACCTTC
V: TRBV6-1; D: .; J: TRBJ2-7; size: .; CDR3: CASSKTGTPKNEQYF; DNA: TGTGCCAGCAGTAAGACCGGGACACCAAAAAACGAGCAGTACTTC
V: TRBV10-1; D: .; J: TRBJ2-7; size: .; CDR3: CASSEFGKSSYEQYF; DNA: TGCGCCAGCAGTGAGTTTGGTAAAAGCTCCTACGAGCAGTACTTC
V: TRBV10-2; D: .; J: TRBJ1-2; size: few; CDR3: CASSESFEGEGGYTF; DNA: TGCGCCAGCAGTGAGTCCTTTGAAGGAGAAGGTGGCTACACCTTC
V: TRBV7-9; D: .; J: TRBJ1-2; size: .; CDR3: CASSLDQAYGYTF; DNA: TGCGCCAGCAGCTTGGATCAGGCCTATGGCTACACCTTC
V: TRBV20-1; D: .; J: TRBJ1-5; size: .; CDR3: CSAQYSNQPQHF; DNA: TGCAGTGCCCAGTATAGCAATCAGCCCCAGCATTTT
V: TRBV6-1; D: .; J: TRBJ2-5; size: .; CDR3: CASTTGNWETQYF; DNA: TGTGCCAGCACTACAGGGAACTGGGAGACCCAGTACTTC
V: TRBV5-6; D: .; J: TRBJ1-5; size: .; CDR3: CASRWGGPSSNQPQHF; DNA: TGTGCCAGCAGATGGGGGGGACCGAGTAGCAATCAGCCCCAGCATTTT
V: TRBV6-1; D: .; J: TRBJ1-1; size: few; CDR3: CASSREGAYTEAFF; DNA: TGTGCCAGCAGTCGAGAAGGGGCATACACTGAAGCTTTCTTT
V: TRBV18; D: TRBD1; J: TRBJ1-1; size: .; CDR3: CASSPSRAGGKAEAFF; DNA: TGTGCCAGCTCACCGTCCCGAGCAGGGGGCAAGGCTGAAGCTTTCTTT
V: TRBV11-2; D: .; J: TRBJ1-4; size: .; CDR3: CASSLDRVEKLFF; DNA: TGTGCCAGCAGCTTAGATCGGGTTGAAAAACTGTTTTTT